The 25 T cell receptor beta chains given below trace back to one sample, sequenced in a study of identical twins. One entry per CDR3 protein, called by TCRdb with MiXCR from the 5' RACE reads. The top ten clones hold 4.3% of a sample with about 730,000 distinct CDR3 sequences, approximately 22% of them seen once. The same data also went into a second study, on T cells expressing NK-cell markers.

Sequencing used PBMCs. The receptors shown here come from a woman younger than 30 in good health.

This clonotype was observed a few times. The chain recombines TRBV7-9 with TRBJ2-1; a possible D gene is TRBD1 (6 bases). The V end lost 5 bases, the J end lost 4 bases, and 21 bases lay between the germline ends. Looked up from germline, CDR1 is SEHNR and CDR2 is FQNEAQ (reference sequence). CDR3 length: 17 amino acids. CDR3 sequence reads: CASSPQTGSLNYNEQFF. In nucleotides, the CDR3 is TGTGCCAGCAGCCCACAAACAGGGTCCTTGAATTACAATGAGCAGTTCTTC.

This chain links TRBV6-5 with TRBJ1-1; the D gene is possibly TRBD1 (5 bases). The CDR3 has 13 residues. V was shortened by 0 bases and J by 7 bases, with 9 bases between the two germline ends. Germline lookup yields CDR1 MNHEY and CDR2 SVGAGI. In DNA form, the CDR3 reads TGTGCCAGCAGTTACTCCGGGGACGGTGAAGCTTTCTTT. It is translated as CASSYSGDGEAFF.

This clonotype was observed at least ten times. The J gene is TRBJ1-2, the V gene TRBV12-3 or TRBV12-4; no reliable D call. V was shortened by 1 base and J by 8 bases, with 11 bases between the two germline ends. This CDR3 spans 13 amino acids. The CDR3 here is CASSLGHHRGYTF. In nucleotides, the CDR3 is TGTGCCAGCAGTTTAGGACACCATAGGGGCTACACCTTC.

This clonotype showed up just a few times. The chain combines TRBV6-5 with TRBJ2-7; 10 positions match TRBD1. With 2 bases clipped from V and 5 bases from J, the junction kept 3 bases outside the gene matches. The CDR3 is made up of 14 amino acids. The germline gives CDR1 MNHEY, CDR2 SVGAGI. As DNA, the CDR3 is TGTGCCAGCAGTTACGGGACAGGGGAGGACGAGCAGTACTTC. Translated, it gives CASSYGTGEDEQYF.

This clonotype has a count of ten or more. This chain links TRBV7-9 with TRBJ2-7; 9 bases match TRBD2. The CDR3 contains 15 residues. Germline CDR1 and CDR2: SEHNR and FQNEAQ (reference sequence). Trimming removed 5 bases from V and 4 bases from J; junction bases left unmatched: 9. This chain's CDR3 is CASSPLGSGGYEQYF. The CDR3 nucleotides read TGTGCCAGCAGCCCGCTGGGTAGCGGGGGTTACGAGCAGTACTTC.

This rearrangement joins TRBV9 to TRBJ2-7, with TRBD1 identical over 9 bases. This CDR3 has 14 amino acids. Trimming removed 0 bases from V and 6 bases from J; junction bases left unmatched: 4. Germline V lookup: CDR1 SGDLS, CDR2 YYNGEE. Here the CDR3 reads CASSVEGQGFEQYF. The DNA for the CDR3 is TGTGCCAGCAGCGTAGAGGGACAGGGATTCGAGCAGTACTTC.

About this clonotype itself: At one of its ends the junction is not consistent with the germline gene, which may arise from a read error. The chain carries TRBV12-3 or TRBV12-4 and TRBJ2-2; D gene unclear. This CDR3 is built from 15 residues. CDR3 in amino acids: CASSFVFRNAGELFF. The CDR3 nucleotides read TGTGCCAGCAGTTTTGTGTTCAGGAACGCCGGGGAGCTGTTTTTT.

This clonotype showed up many times. CDR3: CASSLVLRGSGANVLTF. CDR3 sequence (DNA): TGTGCCAGCAGTTTAGTACTCAGGGGATCTGGGGCCAACGTCCTGACTTTC. V is TRBV12-3 or TRBV12-4 and J is TRBJ2-6, with TRBD1 as a possible D gene (6 bases). CDR3 length equals 17 residues. V gave up 1 base and J gave up 1 base, with 11 bases separating them.

The genes are TRBV12-5 and TRBJ2-1; unclear D gene. Germline V gives CDR1 LGHNT, CDR2 FRNRAP. This CDR3 comprises 12 residues. The V gene lost 2 bases and the J gene lost 7 bases, with 6 bases spanning the gap. CDR3 region: CASGLTGNEQFF. In nucleotides, the CDR3 is TGTGCTAGTGGTTTGACTGGGAATGAGCAGTTCTTC.

This clonotype has a count of ten or more. J is TRBJ1-5 and V is TRBV5-1; D possibly corresponds to TRBD1 (5 bases). The CDR3 spans 15 residues. V was clipped by 0 bases and J by 2 bases, with 9 bases between them. Per germline, CDR1 SGHRS and CDR2 YFSETQ. CDR3 loop: CASSLEGTGNQPQHF. Here the CDR3 DNA reads TGCGCCAGCAGCTTGGAAGGGACGGGCAATCAGCCCCAGCATTTT.

The V and J genes are TRBV5-1 and TRBJ1-4, with 7 bases fitting TRBD1. This CDR3 spans 14 amino acids. CDR1 is SGHRS, CDR2 YFSETQ, per germline. J gave up 7 bases and V 2 bases, and 5 bases lay outside the gene matches. Written as DNA, the CDR3 is TGCGCCAGCAGCTTACAGGGACAGTTTGAAAAACTGTTTTTT. It translates to CASSLQGQFEKLFF.

This clonotype occurred a few times. This chain connects TRBV5-1 to TRBJ1-2; D possibly corresponds to TRBD1 (5 bases). Trimming took 7 bases from V and 7 from J, leaving 14 bases between them. Germline values: CDR1 SGHRS, CDR2 YFSETQ. CDR3 length: 12 amino acids. The CDR3: CASRWGGVGYTF. As DNA, the CDR3 is TGCGCCAGCCGATGGGGCGGGGTTGGCTACACCTTC.

The gene calls are TRBV7-6 and TRBJ2-5; TRBD1 is a possible D gene (5 bases). Germline CDR1 reads SGHVS; CDR2 reads FNYEAQ. This CDR3 region has 15 residues. V dropped 4 bases and J dropped 5 bases, with 17 bases sitting between them. The CDR3 DNA reads TGTGCCAGCAGCTCAGGGCGGAAACTCCGGGAGACCCAGTACTTC. This gives the protein CASSSGRKLRETQYF.

This chain joins TRBV20-1 and TRBJ2-7; TRBD2 aligns across 8 bases. The CDR3 runs to 17 residues. CDR1 and CDR2 (germline): DFQATT, SNEGSKA (reference sequence). V gave up 0 bases and J gave up 3 bases; unmatched junction bases: 13. CDR3 region: CSAREASGRTTFYEQYF. CDR3 nucleotide sequence: TGCAGTGCTAGAGAAGCTAGCGGGCGGACCACCTTCTACGAGCAGTACTTC.

This clonotype was seen ten or more times. The chain carries TRBV12-3 or TRBV12-4 and TRBJ2-5; tentatively, D is TRBD1 (6 bases). The CDR3 spans 14 residues. V gave up 3 bases and J gave up 5 bases, with 13 bases separating them. The DNA of the CDR3 is TGTGCCAGCAGTTTCGGCAGGGGCAGGGAGACCCAGTACTTC. Its protein product is CASSFGRGRETQYF.

J is TRBJ2-7 and V is TRBV7-9; either TRBD1 or TRBD2 may fit D (5 bases each). The CDR3 runs to 13 residues. V shed 5 bases and J shed 12 bases, with 20 bases lying between them. From germline, CDR1 is SEHNR and CDR2 FQNEAQ (reference sequence). This CDR3 is CASSVPFSGGRYF. For the CDR3, the DNA is TGTGCCAGCAGCGTCCCTTTTTCTGGGGGAAGGTACTTC.

CDR3 sequence (DNA): TGTGCCAGCAGACGGGGGACAGGGGCCTATCCTTCCTCTGGGGCCAACGTCCTGACTTTC. This sequence encodes CASRRGTGAYPSSGANVLTF. The chain joins TRBV6-2 or TRBV6-3 to TRBJ2-6, with 10 bases lining up with TRBD1. This CDR3 contains 20 residues. J lost 0 bases, V lost 6 bases, and 14 bases had no gene match. Germline-derived CDR1 and CDR2 are MNHEY and SVGEGT.

There are a few counts of this clonotype. The chain joins TRBV20-1 to TRBJ2-7, with D unresolved. CDR1 and CDR2 from the germline V gene are DFQATT and SNEGSKA (reference sequence). Trimming stripped 3 bases from V and 5 bases from J, with 11 bases between. This CDR3 comprises 12 residues. The CDR3: CSASVGKDEQYF. For the CDR3, the DNA is TGCAGTGCTAGTGTGGGGAAGGACGAGCAGTACTTC.

This clonotype has at least ten counts. The chain uses TRBV5-5 and TRBJ2-4, with unresolved D. The CDR3 totals 13 residues. Trimming removed 6 bases from V and 0 bases from J, with 7 bases in between. CDR1 and CDR2 from the germline V gene are SGHKS and YYEKEE (reference sequence). The CDR3 nucleotides are TGTGCCAGCAAGGACCGAGCCAAAAACATTCAGTACTTC. Its protein is CASKDRAKNIQYF.

This clonotype was seen only a few times. This rearrangement joins TRBV20-1 to TRBJ2-7; D might be TRBD1 or TRBD2, each matching 5 bases. The CDR3 sequence is 12 residues long. Between the trimmed V and J ends, which lost 6 bases and 6 bases, there was a span of 15 bases. Germline V CDR1 and CDR2: DFQATT, SNEGSKA (reference sequence). The CDR3 nucleotides are TGCAGTGCCTTACCTGGTGGGGGCGAGCAGTACTTC. This encodes CSALPGGGEQYF.

This clonotype was counted a single time. The CDR3: CASSLTGVASGELFF. CDR3 DNA: TGCGCCAGCAGCTTAACAGGGGTAGCGTCCGGGGAGCTGTTTTTT. The J gene is TRBJ2-2, the V gene TRBV5-1, with 7 bases that match TRBD1. Germline trimming cut 2 bases from V and 6 bases from J; bases unmatched to any gene: 7. Germline CDR1 SGHRS, CDR2 YFSETQ. The CDR3 sequence is 15 residues long.

This clonotype occurred many times. The chain uses TRBV12-3 or TRBV12-4 and TRBJ1-3; D remains unclear. Trimming pared 6 bases from V and 0 bases from J, leaving 6 bases between. The length of the CDR3 is 13 residues. CDR3 coding DNA: TGTGCCAGCAGCGGATTCTCTGGAAACACCATATATTTT. It yields the protein CASSGFSGNTIYF.

This rearrangement joins TRBV7-2 to TRBJ2-3, with a tentative D call TRBD2 (5 bases). V was clipped by 4 bases and J by 2 bases, with 10 bases between them. The V gene's germline CDR1 is SGHTA and CDR2 FQGNSA. CDR3 size: 14 residues. The CDR3 DNA reads as TGTGCCAGCAGCTACGCCGGGAACACAGATACGCAGTATTTT. Its protein is CASSYAGNTDTQYF.

This clonotype has ten or more counts. The rearrangement uses TRBV5-1 and TRBJ2-1, with a tentative D call TRBD2 (6 bases). The CDR3 covers 15 residues. Germline V gene data show CDR1 as SGHRS and CDR2 as YFSETQ. With 0 bases removed from V and 10 bases from J, the gap between germline ends came to 17 bases. CDR3 nucleotide sequence: TGCGCCAGCAGCTTGGCGACGGGAGCGTTGCACGAGCAGTTCTTC. The encoded protein is CASSLATGALHEQFF. The full variable domain, its missing parts supplied by reference TRBV5-1 and TRBJ2-1, is KAGVTQTPRYLIKTRGQQVTLSCSPISGHRSVSWYQQTPGQGLQFLFEYFSETQRNKGNFPGRFSGRQFSNSRSEMNVSTLELGDSALYLCASSLATGALHEQFFGPGTRLTVL.

Many counts were recorded for this clonotype. The V gene is TRBV5-1, the J gene TRBJ1-1; D is ambiguous. In germline, CDR1 is SGHRS, CDR2 YFSETQ. V gave up 1 base and J gave up 5 bases, with 9 bases separating them. CDR3 length: 13 residues. The CDR3 here is CASSLSGETEAFF. In DNA, the CDR3 is TGCGCCAGCAGCTTGTCGGGTGAAACTGAAGCTTTCTTT.